The 3 T cell receptor beta chains below come from one sample, sequenced in a study of technical replicates of blood from several donors. The method was immunoSEQ multiplex PCR; TCRdb's version includes in-frame clones alone and lacks a portion of them. The table includes some 83,000 clones, more than 90% detected once. The sample taken for sequencing was T cells isolated from PBMCs. The receptors come from a human donor in good health.

The chain couples TRBV15 to TRBJ2-6; 8 bases match TRBD2. The germline V gene has CDR1 LNHNV and CDR2 YYDKDF (reference sequence). The length of the CDR3 is 17 residues. J was trimmed by 2 bases and V by 5 bases; bases with no gene match: 8. CDR3 nucleotides: TGTGCCACCAGCTCAGGCCCCGGGGGGGCTGGGGCCAACGTCCTGACTTTC. Translated: CATSSGPGGAGANVLTF.

The V gene is TRBV5-6, the J gene TRBJ2-2, with D perhaps TRBD2 (6 bases). CDR1 and CDR2 (germline): SGHDT, YYEEEE. The V and J ends lost 3 bases and 0 bases respectively, with 15 bases between them. This CDR3 has 17 amino acids. The CDR3 sequence: CASSSIRDSANTGELFF. The CDR3 DNA follows: TGTGCCAGCAGCTCAATCCGGGACTCGGCGAACACCGGGGAGCTGTTTTTT.

The chain has TRBV2 and TRBJ1-6; possibly TRBD1 for D (5 bases). This CDR3 contains 16 residues. Germline assignment: CDR1 SNHLY and CDR2 FYNNEI. V lost 7 bases and J 0 bases, leaving 13 bases between the germline ends. The CDR3 DNA reads TGTGCCAGCACCCCAGGGCCGAACTCCTATAATTCACCCCTCCACTTT. This sequence encodes CASTPGPNSYNSPLHF.